The clone carrying this T cell receptor beta chain has at least ten counts. What it binds is unknown. The germline V and J ends were trimmed by 6 bases and 5 bases, with 16 bases remaining between them. CDR1 and CDR2 (germline): DFQATT, SNEGSKA (reference sequence). The CDR3 totals 13 residues. The data stem from a study of T cells in Graves' hyperthyroidism and ophthalmopathy. Using RNA transcripts as the source, TCR beta CDR3 regions were amplified. With the HTBI primer set, the TCR CDR3 went through a first round of RT-PCR. TCRdb reprocessed the multiplex PCR reads with MiXCR, giving one entry per CDR3 protein. The sample includes a few hundred thousand distinct CDR3 sequences, 15% to 18% of them seen just once. Study findings and constraints: Blood samples included most of the expanded thyroid clonotypes exceeding 0.001.

Across 18 months, stable Graves' hyperthyroidism was marked by no progression to ophthalmopathy. The sequence was collected from a woman aged 30 to 39 with Graves' hyperthyroidism. This chain connects TRBV20-1 to TRBJ1-1, with D tentatively TRBD1 (5 bases). Sequencing input: blood. The CDR3 sequence is CSAPIGGGTEAFF. The DNA of the CDR3 is TGCAGTGCCCCAATCGGGGGAGGGACTGAAGCTTTCTTT.